Presented here are 25 T cell receptor beta chains from one specimen sequenced in a study of shared clonotypes between healthy human individuals. Clones were sequenced by immunoSEQ multiplex PCR, and TCRdb holds only the in-frame ones, with some missing. The table lists a few million clones, 90% to 95% of them singletons. Sequencing used naive CD4+ T cells from PBMCs. Specified subset: CD45RA+ positively selected. The receptor set was obtained from a man aged 18 to 29 in good health. Some clones in this sample may be carry-over from other donors' samples.

The rearrangement joins TRBV19 to TRBJ2-4; D is unclear. The CDR3 has 12 amino acids. Trimming stripped 6 bases from V and 9 bases from J, with 12 bases between. CDR1 and CDR2 (germline): LNHDA, SQIVND (reference sequence). The CDR3 bases are TGTGCCAGTAGCACGCCCCCCGGCATTCAGTACTTC. This encodes CASSTPPGIQYF.

The V gene is TRBV7-9, the J gene TRBJ2-1; 7 bases are a match to TRBD2. The CDR3 runs 15 residues. Germline-derived CDR1 and CDR2 are SEHNR and FQNEAQ (reference sequence). J was trimmed by 5 bases and V by 1 base; bases with no gene match: 5. The CDR3: CASSLVGGSHNEQFF. The CDR3 bases are TGTGCCAGCAGCTTAGTCGGCGGGAGCCACAATGAGCAGTTCTTC. The full variable domain, completed using reference TRBV7-9 and TRBJ2-1, is DTGVSQNPRHKITKRGQNVTFRCDPISEHNRLYWYRQTLGQGPEFLTYFQNEAQLEKSRLLSDRFSAERPKGSFSTLEIQRTEQGDSAMYLCASSLVGGSHNEQFFGPGTRLTVL.

The CDR3 region is CASSRLGLEGYEQYF. CDR3 coding DNA: TGTGCCAGCAGCCGTCTCGGACTAGAGGGGTACGAGCAGTACTTC. The chain links TRBV7-2 to TRBJ2-7; 7 nucleotides line up with TRBD2. V lost 5 bases to trimming and J lost 4 bases; unmatched junction nucleotides: 11. CDR3 size: 15 residues. Looked up from germline, CDR1 is SGHTA and CDR2 is FQGNSA.

The V and J genes are TRBV30 and TRBJ1-3; 9 nucleotides align to TRBD1. V was pared by 0 bases and J by 9 bases, with 6 bases of the junction left unmatched. Germline CDR1 and CDR2: GTSNPN and SVGIG (reference sequence). The length of the CDR3 is 14 residues. CDR3 in DNA: TGTGCCTGGAGTGTTCACAGGGGGCAAGGCACCATATATTTT. Its translation is CAWSVHRGQGTIYF.

The CDR3 nucleotides read TGTGCCAGTAGTATAGGGCCGGGACAGGGATGGGACAATGAGCAGTTCTTC. The encoded protein is CASSIGPGQGWDNEQFF. This sequence joins TRBV19 and TRBJ2-1; 9 bases fit TRBD1. The CDR3 contains 17 residues. Unmatched junction bases numbered 9, after V lost 1 base and J lost 5 bases. Germline CDR1 reads LNHDA; CDR2 reads SQIVND (reference sequence).

This chain joins TRBV5-6 and TRBJ1-3; D may be TRBD1 (5 bases). The CDR3 has 16 amino acids. Germline V gene sequence: CDR1 SGHDT, CDR2 YYEEEE. Between the trimmed V and J ends, which lost 3 bases and 0 bases, there was a span of 13 bases. CDR3 in DNA: TGTGCCAGCAGCTCGGGGCGGCACCTCTCTGGAAACACCATATATTTT. Its protein product is CASSSGRHLSGNTIYF.

This chain uses TRBV27 with TRBJ1-1; D remains unclear. The germline V gene has CDR1 MNHEY and CDR2 SMNVEV (reference sequence). The CDR3 length is 15 residues. Between the trimmed V and J ends, which lost 6 bases and 3 bases, there was a span of 17 bases. The CDR3 DNA reads as TGTGCCAGCAGCTTCGTTGACACAATTTACACTGAAGCTTTCTTT. Its translation: CASSFVDTIYTEAFF.

J is TRBJ1-1 and V is TRBV6-5; D unresolved. Between the trimmed V and J ends, which lost 7 bases and 1 base, there was a span of 13 bases. In germline, CDR1 is MNHEY, CDR2 SVGAGI. This CDR3 contains 14 residues. CDR3 region: CASTRLVGNTEAFF. The CDR3 DNA is TGTGCCAGCACCCGCCTGGTAGGGAACACTGAAGCTTTCTTT.

This chain uses TRBV6-1 with TRBJ2-5; no clear D gene. Germline V gives CDR1 MNHNS, CDR2 SASEGT. The CDR3 has 14 residues. V lost 5 bases and J 3 bases, leaving 13 bases between the germline ends. CDR3 in amino acids: CASSNPPWKETQYF. CDR3 DNA sequence: TGTGCCAGCAGTAACCCGCCATGGAAAGAGACCCAGTACTTC.

The chain is built from TRBV29-1 and TRBJ1-1; 7 nucleotides line up with TRBD1. CDR3 length equals 13 residues. Germline assignment: CDR1 SQVTM and CDR2 ANQGSEA. CDR3 DNA sequence: TGCAGGGCTCTAACAGGGGTGGGGGCTGAAGCTTTCTTT. Its translation: CRALTGVGAEAFF. Variable domain in full (rest from reference TRBV29-1 and TRBJ1-1): SAVISQKPSRDICQRGTSLTIQCQVDSQVTMMFWYRQQPGQSLTLIATANQGSEATYESGFVIDKFPISRPNLTFSTLTVSNMSPEDSSIYLCRALTGVGAEAFFGQGTRLTVV.

The gene calls are TRBV28 and TRBJ2-7, with TRBD2 as a possible D gene (6 bases). Germline-derived CDR1 and CDR2 are MDHEN and SYDVKM. With 2 bases removed from V and 0 bases from J, the gap between germline ends came to 11 bases. The CDR3 spans 15 residues. The CDR3 region is CASSLGGPGSYEQYF. The CDR3 DNA reads as TGTGCCAGCAGTTTAGGAGGGCCAGGCTCCTACGAGCAGTACTTC.

The rearrangement links TRBV18 to TRBJ2-7, with 9 bases that match TRBD1. V shed 3 bases, J shed 3 bases, and the junction held 3 bases outside the gene matches. CDR1 is KGHSH, CDR2 LQKENI, per germline. The CDR3 extends over 14 amino acids. The CDR3 here is CASSPLGQGYEQYF. The CDR3 coding sequence is TGTGCCAGCTCACCCCTGGGACAGGGCTACGAGCAGTACTTC. The variable domain in full, completed from reference TRBV18 and TRBJ2-7, reads NAGVMQNPRHLVRRRGQEARLRCSPMKGHSHVYWYRQLPEEGLKFMVYLQKENIIDESGMPKERFSAEFPKEGPSILRIQQVVRGDSAAYFCASSPLGQGYEQYFGPGTRLTVT.

V usage is TRBV7-6 and J usage is TRBJ1-5; D remains unclear. The CDR3 loop spans 13 amino acids. V dropped 1 base and J dropped 2 bases, with 3 bases sitting between them. CDR1 SGHVS and CDR2 FNYEAQ come from the germline V gene. The DNA for the CDR3 is TGTGCCAGCAGCTTAGATGGCAATCAGCCCCAGCATTTT. It encodes CASSLDGNQPQHF.

The gene calls are TRBV4-1 and TRBJ2-7; TRBD1 agrees at 8 bases. Looked up from germline, CDR1 is MGHRA and CDR2 is YSYEKL. The CDR3 is 16 amino acids. Losses at the gene ends were 1 base for V and 5 bases for J; bases not matched to a gene: 10. The CDR3 sequence: CASSQGVRQGIDEQYF. CDR3 sequence (DNA): TGCGCCAGCAGCCAAGGCGTGAGACAGGGGATCGACGAGCAGTACTTC.

The chain recombines TRBV29-1 with TRBJ2-3, with a tentative D call TRBD2 (5 bases). Trimming left V 4 bases short and J 4 bases short, with 12 bases between. This CDR3 is 13 amino acids long. CDR1 is SQVTM, CDR2 ANQGSEA, per germline. The CDR3 DNA follows: TGCAGCGTTGGTACGGGAATTCCAGATACGCAGTATTTT. Amino acids: CSVGTGIPDTQYF.

For this clone: The sample holds other DNA sequences that translate to the same CDR3. The chain links TRBV4-2 to TRBJ2-2; a possible D gene is TRBD2 (5 bases). The CDR3 extends over 16 amino acids. From germline, CDR1 is LGHNA and CDR2 YNFKEQ. Trimming removed 0 bases from V and 2 bases from J, with 10 bases in between. This CDR3 is CASSQELGANTGELFF. CDR3 nucleotides: TGTGCCAGCAGCCAAGAGTTGGGAGCCAACACCGGGGAGCTGTTTTTT.

This chain links TRBV10-3 with TRBJ2-7; 12 bases align to TRBD1. Germline CDR1 reads ENHRY; CDR2 reads SYGVKD. CDR3 size: 17 residues. Unmatched junction bases numbered 11, after V lost 4 bases and J lost 4 bases. Written as DNA, the CDR3 is TGTGCCATCAGTGCCTCTGTCGGGACAGGGGGCTTTTACGAGCAGTACTTC. It yields the protein CAISASVGTGGFYEQYF.

The rearrangement joins TRBV6-1 to TRBJ2-7, with D possibly matching TRBD2 (6 bases). Trimming stripped 6 bases from V and 2 bases from J, with 17 bases between. The CDR3 extends over 15 amino acids. Germline V gives CDR1 MNHNS, CDR2 SASEGT. CDR3 sequence reads: CASSGLARNTYEQYF. The CDR3 DNA sequence: TGTGCCAGCAGCGGCCTAGCGAGAAACACCTACGAGCAGTACTTC.

This sequence joins TRBV5-8 and TRBJ2-2; D perhaps matches TRBD2 (6 bases). The CDR3 is 15 residues long. The germline V gene encodes CDR1 SGHTS and CDR2 YDEGEE. V gave up 2 bases and J gave up 5 bases, with 13 bases separating them. This CDR3 is CASSFGGHGTGELFF. The CDR3 nucleotides read TGTGCCAGCAGCTTCGGAGGGCACGGAACCGGGGAGCTGTTTTTT.

The chain has TRBV28 and TRBJ2-5; D unresolved. The CDR3 length is 13 residues. Germline V gene sequence: CDR1 MDHEN, CDR2 SYDVKM. V was cut by 2 bases and J by 2 bases, with 6 bases left in between. This chain's CDR3 is CASSLVWQETQYF. For the CDR3, the DNA is TGTGCCAGCAGTTTAGTTTGGCAAGAGACCCAGTACTTC.

The chain uses TRBV19 and TRBJ1-4, with D hard to call. Trimming shortened V by 3 bases and J by 7 bases, and 12 bases separated the two germline ends. Germline V gene lookup returns CDR1 LNHDA and CDR2 SQIVND (reference sequence). The CDR3 runs to 14 residues. The CDR3 spells CASSIAWAGEKLFF. In nucleotides, the CDR3 is TGTGCCAGTAGTATCGCGTGGGCGGGTGAAAAACTGTTTTTT.

The J gene is TRBJ2-3, the V gene TRBV9; TRBD2 agrees at 12 bases. V gave up 0 bases and J gave up 3 bases; unmatched junction bases: 11. The CDR3 has 19 residues. Germline CDR1 is SGDLS and CDR2 is YYNGEE. CDR3 nucleotides: TGTGCCAGCAGCGTAGGGACCAGACTAGCGGGAGTATTGACAGATACGCAGTATTTT. Translation gives CASSVGTRLAGVLTDTQYF.

With regard to this clone: The germline gene is not matched at one end of the junction; a read error may be the cause. This sequence joins TRBV19 and TRBJ1-4; TRBD1 agrees at 7 bases. CDR3 length: 12 residues. Germline V CDR1 and CDR2: LNHDA, SQIVND (reference sequence). This CDR3 is CASSARTGTVAF. As DNA, the CDR3 is TGTGCCAGTAGTGCACGCACCGGGACAGTTGCCTTT.

The V and J genes are TRBV28 and TRBJ1-3; no clear D gene. The length of the CDR3 is 15 residues. Trimming cost V 6 bases and J 8 bases, with 20 bases left between them. Germline-derived CDR1 and CDR2 are MDHEN and SYDVKM. The CDR3 sequence: CASRRDISTVDTIYF. The CDR3 DNA follows: TGTGCCAGCAGGAGGGATATATCTACGGTGGACACCATATATTTT. The whole variable domain, remainder taken from reference TRBV28 and TRBJ1-3, is DVKVTQSSRYLVKRTGEKVFLECVQDMDHENMFWYRQDPGLGLRLIYFSYDVKMKEKGDIPEGYSVSREKKERFSLILESASTNQTSMYLCASRRDISTVDTIYFGEGSWLTVV.

J is TRBJ2-1 and V is TRBV10-3; 11 bases map to TRBD2. This CDR3 is 17 amino acids long. Germline V gene data show CDR1 as ENHRY and CDR2 as SYGVKD. V gave up 5 bases and J gave up 9 bases; unmatched junction bases: 15. The CDR3 DNA reads as TGTGCCATCAGTCCGTTTTTGCGGACTAGCGGGCCGGGTGAGCAGTTCTTC. Residues: CAISPFLRTSGPGEQFF.